The 12 T cell receptor beta chains below were found in one sample sequenced in a study of OX40 agonist ivuxolimab in advanced cancers. Produced via immunoSEQ multiplex PCR; TCRdb's table is partial and in-frame only. The data hold 35,000 to 45,000 clones, with roughly 82% observed a single time. The input for sequencing was CD4+ or CD8+ T cells sorted from blood, taken in a trial of the OX40 agonist ivuxolimab. The receptors shown here come from an adult with an advanced solid tumor such as melanoma, head and neck, liver or kidney cancer.

The chain uses TRBV4-1 and TRBJ1-1; D remains unclear. V dropped 1 base and J dropped 3 bases, with 15 bases sitting between them. Germline V gives CDR1 MGHRA, CDR2 YSYEKL. The CDR3 covers 16 residues. The chain's CDR3 is CASSQVGRTKHTEAFF. The CDR3 DNA is TGCGCCAGCAGCCAAGTAGGTAGAACAAAACACACTGAAGCTTTCTTT.

CDR3 protein: CASSSFLPTSDTQYF. The CDR3 nucleotides read TGTGCCAGCAGCTCCTTCCTACCTACCTCGGATACGCAGTATTTT. The J gene is TRBJ2-3, the V gene TRBV7-9; D is unresolved. Germline V CDR1 and CDR2: SEHNR, FQNEAQ (reference sequence). V gave up 4 bases and J gave up 6 bases, with 17 bases separating them. The CDR3 has 15 amino acids.

The V and J genes are TRBV28 and TRBJ1-4, with D tentatively TRBD1 (6 bases). V lost 3 bases to trimming and J lost 4 bases, with 9 bases between them. The V gene's germline CDR1 is MDHEN and CDR2 SYDVKM. CDR3 length: 14 amino acids. Here the CDR3 DNA reads TGTGCCAGCAGTTTGACAGGAGGTAATGAAAAACTGTTTTTT. Protein sequence: CASSLTGGNEKLFF.

Regarding this clone: Other nucleotide sequences from this sample produce the same CDR3. CDR3 residues: CASRTGTVNTGELFF. The CDR3 region has the DNA TGTGCCAGCAGAACCGGGACAGTGAACACCGGGGAGCTGTTTTTT. V usage is TRBV2 and J usage is TRBJ2-2, with TRBD1 identical over 7 bases. Germline V gene sequence: CDR1 SNHLY, CDR2 FYNNEI. V was pared by 6 bases and J by 1 base, with 5 bases of the junction left unmatched. The CDR3 totals 15 residues.

V and J are TRBV28 and TRBJ1-2, with 8 nucleotides matching TRBD1. The V gene's germline CDR1 is MDHEN and CDR2 SYDVKM. There are 13 residues in the CDR3. V gave up 7 bases and J gave up 8 bases; unmatched junction bases: 9. The CDR3, as DNA: TGTGCCAGCACCGGACAGGGTCGGCGGGGCTACACCTTC. Translating gives CASTGQGRRGYTF.

The genes are TRBV28 and TRBJ1-1; D might be TRBD1 (5 bases). Trimming removed 6 bases at V and 8 bases at J, with 16 bases between. This CDR3 region has 13 residues. Germline CDR1 is MDHEN and CDR2 is SYDVKM. CDR3 in DNA: TGTGCCAGCAGCTCCGGGGGTCCCAAAGAAGCTTTCTTT. Translated, it gives CASSSGGPKEAFF.

The CDR3 DNA reads as TGTGCCAGCAGCTTACGGGGAGGGGAGACCCAGTACTTC. Translating gives CASSLRGGETQYF. This chain links TRBV7-3 with TRBJ2-5; 7 bases map to TRBD2. The germline CDR1 and CDR2 sequences are SGHTA and FQGTGA. The CDR3 runs 13 residues. V was pared by 2 bases and J by 5 bases, with 2 bases of the junction left unmatched.

V is TRBV10-3 and J is TRBJ1-2; tentatively, D is TRBD1 (6 bases). The CDR3 has 14 amino acids. Trimming took off 4 bases at V and 2 bases at J, with 11 bases between the two ends. Looked up from germline, CDR1 is ENHRY and CDR2 is SYGVKD. The CDR3 region is CAISGRGQNYGYTF. CDR3 nucleotide sequence: TGTGCCATCAGTGGCAGGGGCCAGAACTATGGCTACACCTTC.

The rearrangement links TRBV7-8 to TRBJ2-7, with 8 bases that match TRBD1. The CDR3 has 16 amino acids. Unmatched junction bases numbered 5, after V lost 1 base and J lost 0 bases. Germline V CDR1 and CDR2: SGHVS, FQNEAQ. This CDR3 reads CASSLDGTGISYEQYF. As DNA, the CDR3 is TGTGCCAGCAGCTTAGATGGGACAGGAATCTCCTACGAGCAGTACTTC.

V and J are TRBV18 and TRBJ1-5; weak D call: TRBD1 (5 bases). V was clipped by 3 bases and J by 5 bases, with 8 bases between them. Looked up from germline, CDR1 is KGHSH and CDR2 is LQKENI. The length of the CDR3 is 13 residues. In DNA form, the CDR3 reads TGTGCCAGCTCACCCCAGGGTGATCAGCCCCAGCATTTT. It specifies CASSPQGDQPQHF.

The chain couples TRBV5-6 to TRBJ2-5; the D is unclear. The V gene lost 2 bases and the J gene lost 3 bases, with 20 bases spanning the gap. The CDR3 extends over 17 amino acids. The germline V gene has CDR1 SGHDT and CDR2 YYEEEE. The CDR3, as DNA: TGTGCCAGCAGCTTCTTTAAGTTTAGTAGAGGAAAAGAGACCCAGTACTTC. Amino acids: CASSFFKFSRGKETQYF.

This chain links TRBV2 with TRBJ2-3; D is ambiguous. The CDR3 extends over 12 amino acids. The V gene lost 4 bases and the J gene lost 2 bases, with 4 bases spanning the gap. Germline CDR1 reads SNHLY; CDR2 reads FYNNEI. The CDR3 DNA reads as TGTGCCAGCAGTGGGGTCACAGATACGCAGTATTTT. It is translated as CASSGVTDTQYF.